This T cell receptor (beta chain) originates from a study of cytomegalovirus exposure and HLA in healthy donors. About the study: According to later analysis, the same platform produced the roughly 130 validation and approximately 700 first-cohort repertoires. Overall study results and limits: A classifier reportedly called cytomegalovirus status with high sensitivity and specificity. Through in vitro validation, three CMV-associated chains were shown to be specific for CMV antigens.

A word on this clone: Its antigen is unidentified.

Trimming pared 2 bases from V and 9 bases from J, leaving 18 bases between. The V gene's germline CDR1 is SGHRS and CDR2 YFSETQ. The CDR3 is 15 amino acids. The assay was immunoSEQ multiplex PCR, and TCRdb's table has in-frame clones only and misses some. The sample contains around 70,000 clones, approximately 95% of which appear only once. The sequenced sample consisted of PBMCs. The clonotype was recovered from a man younger than 35 in good health and CMV-seropositive. The V call is TRBV5-1, the J call TRBJ2-1, with D maybe TRBD1 (6 bases). The CDR3 loop is CASSFGAGVVGEQFF. The CDR3 nucleotides read TGCGCCAGCAGCTTTGGGGCAGGGGTTGTCGGTGAGCAGTTCTTC.